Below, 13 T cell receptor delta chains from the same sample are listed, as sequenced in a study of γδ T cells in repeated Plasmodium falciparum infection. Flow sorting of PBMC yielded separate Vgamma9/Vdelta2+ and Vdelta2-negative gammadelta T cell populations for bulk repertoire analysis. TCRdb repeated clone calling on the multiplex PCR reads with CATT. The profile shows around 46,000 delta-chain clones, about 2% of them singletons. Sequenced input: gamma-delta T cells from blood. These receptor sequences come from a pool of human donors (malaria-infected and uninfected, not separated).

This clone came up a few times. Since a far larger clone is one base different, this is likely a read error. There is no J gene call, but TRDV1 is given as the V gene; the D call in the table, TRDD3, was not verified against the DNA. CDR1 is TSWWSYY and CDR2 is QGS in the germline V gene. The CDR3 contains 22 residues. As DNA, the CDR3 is TGTGCTCTAAAAGTTCCTACGAGGGTGGGGGATACTACGCGGGGTTACGCCGATAAACTCATTTTT. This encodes CALKVPTRVGDTTRGYADKLIF.

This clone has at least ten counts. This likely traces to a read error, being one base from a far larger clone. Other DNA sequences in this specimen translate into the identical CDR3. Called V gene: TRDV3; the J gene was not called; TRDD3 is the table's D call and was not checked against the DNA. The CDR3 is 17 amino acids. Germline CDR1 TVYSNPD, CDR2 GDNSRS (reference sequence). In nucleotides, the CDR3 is TGTGCCTTGGGGGGGGTACTGGGGAATACCAACACCGATAAACTCATCTTC. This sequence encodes CALGGVLGNTNTDKLIF.

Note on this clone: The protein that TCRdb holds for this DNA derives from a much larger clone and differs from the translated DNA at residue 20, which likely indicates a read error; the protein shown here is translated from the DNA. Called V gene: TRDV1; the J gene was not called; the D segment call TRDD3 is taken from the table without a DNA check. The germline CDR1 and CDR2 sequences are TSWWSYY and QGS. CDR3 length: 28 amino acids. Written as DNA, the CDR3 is TGTGCTCTTGGGGAACTAGTCCCCAGATACCTTCCCGTCAACCAAACTGGGGGATACCCAAGTCAAAAATGGGTGCTCATCTTT. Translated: CALGELVPRYLPVNQTGGYPSQKWVLIF.

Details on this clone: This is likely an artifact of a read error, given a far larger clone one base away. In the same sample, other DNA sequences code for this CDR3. The CDR3 loop is CATCRGGYASGLIF. CDR3 coding DNA: TGTGCTACCTGCCGTGGGGGATACGCGTCTGGGCTCATCTTT. V gene TRDV3 was called; the J gene was not; TRDD3, as called in the table, went unchecked against the DNA. Germline V gene sequence: CDR1 TVYSNPD, CDR2 GDNSRS (reference sequence). The CDR3 length is 14 residues.

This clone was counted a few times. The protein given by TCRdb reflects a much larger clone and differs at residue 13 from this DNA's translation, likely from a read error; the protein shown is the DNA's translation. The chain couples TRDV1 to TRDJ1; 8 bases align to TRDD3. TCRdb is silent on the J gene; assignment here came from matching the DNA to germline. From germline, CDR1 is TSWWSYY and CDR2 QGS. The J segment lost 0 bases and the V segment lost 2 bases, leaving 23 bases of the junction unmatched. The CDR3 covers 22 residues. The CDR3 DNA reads TGTGCTCTTGGGGAAGCGGCCCTCTATATCTGGGGGACTTCGTTTAACACCGATAAACTCATCTTT. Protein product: CALGEAALYIWGTSFNTDKLIF.

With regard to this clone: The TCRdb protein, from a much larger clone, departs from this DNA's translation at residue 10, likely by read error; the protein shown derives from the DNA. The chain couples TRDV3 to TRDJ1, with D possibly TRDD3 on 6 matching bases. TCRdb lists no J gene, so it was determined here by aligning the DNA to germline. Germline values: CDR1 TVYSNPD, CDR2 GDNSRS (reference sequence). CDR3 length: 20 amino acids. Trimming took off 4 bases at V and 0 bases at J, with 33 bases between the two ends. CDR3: CAYKTYWVAPVSTYTDKLIF. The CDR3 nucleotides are TGTGCCTACAAAACCTACTGGGTTGCCCCCGTATCCACTTACACCGATAAACTCATCTTT.

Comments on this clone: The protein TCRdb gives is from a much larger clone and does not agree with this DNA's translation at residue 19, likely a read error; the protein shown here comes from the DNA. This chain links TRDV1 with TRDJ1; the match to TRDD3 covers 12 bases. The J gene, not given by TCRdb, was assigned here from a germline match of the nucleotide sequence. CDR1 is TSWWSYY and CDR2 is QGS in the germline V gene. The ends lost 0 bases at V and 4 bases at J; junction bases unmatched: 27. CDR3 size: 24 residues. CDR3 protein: CALGELDQLRTWGIRAGQVDKLIF. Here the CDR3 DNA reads TGTGCTCTTGGGGAACTGGACCAACTACGCACCTGGGGGATACGCGCTGGTCAAGTCGATAAACTCATCTTT.

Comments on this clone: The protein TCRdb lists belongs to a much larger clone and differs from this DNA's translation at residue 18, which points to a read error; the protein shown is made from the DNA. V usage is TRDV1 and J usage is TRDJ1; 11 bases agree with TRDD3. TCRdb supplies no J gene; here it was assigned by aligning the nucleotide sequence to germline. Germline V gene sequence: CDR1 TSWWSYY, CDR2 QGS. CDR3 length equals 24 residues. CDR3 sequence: CALGELDASDFPYWGICDTDELIF. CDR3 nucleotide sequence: TGTGCTCTTGGGGAACTAGATGCATCTGACTTCCCGTACTGGGGGATATGTGATACCGATGAACTCATCTTT.

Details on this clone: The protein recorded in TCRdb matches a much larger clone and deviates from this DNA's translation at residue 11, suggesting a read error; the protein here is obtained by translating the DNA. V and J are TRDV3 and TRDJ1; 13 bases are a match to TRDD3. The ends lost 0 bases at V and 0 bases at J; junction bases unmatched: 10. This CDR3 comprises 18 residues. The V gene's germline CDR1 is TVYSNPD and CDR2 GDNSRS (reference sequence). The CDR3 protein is CAFRLHWGIRDYTDKLIF. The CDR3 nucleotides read TGTGCCTTTAGACTCCACTGGGGGATACGGGATTACACCGATAAACTCATCTTT.

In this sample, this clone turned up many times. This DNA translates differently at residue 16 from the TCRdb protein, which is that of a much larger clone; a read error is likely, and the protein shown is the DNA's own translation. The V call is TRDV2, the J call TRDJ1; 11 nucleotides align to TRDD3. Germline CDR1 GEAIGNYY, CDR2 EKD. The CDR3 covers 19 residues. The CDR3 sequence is CACDTVSGGYSGYTDRLIF. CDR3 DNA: TGTGCCTGTGACACCGTTTCTGGGGGATACTCCGGGTACACCGATAGACTCATCTTT.

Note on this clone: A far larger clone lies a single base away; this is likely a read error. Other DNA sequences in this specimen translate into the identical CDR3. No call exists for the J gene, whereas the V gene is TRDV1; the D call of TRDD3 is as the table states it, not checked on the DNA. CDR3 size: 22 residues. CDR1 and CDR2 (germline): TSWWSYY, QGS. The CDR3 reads CALGETPPYWGISRRYTDKLIF. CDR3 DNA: TGTGCTCTTGGGGAAACTCCACCTTACTGGGGGATATCGAGGAGGTACACCGATAAGCTCATCTTT.

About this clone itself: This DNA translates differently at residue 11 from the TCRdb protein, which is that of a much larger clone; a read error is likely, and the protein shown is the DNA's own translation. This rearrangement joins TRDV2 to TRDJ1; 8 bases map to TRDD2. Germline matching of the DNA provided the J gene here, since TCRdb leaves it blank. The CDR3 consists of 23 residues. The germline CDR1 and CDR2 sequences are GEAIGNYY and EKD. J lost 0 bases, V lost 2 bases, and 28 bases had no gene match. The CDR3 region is CACDKLPTRDVAMGREYTDKLIF. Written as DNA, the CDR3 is TGTGCCTGTGACAAGCTTCCTACTAGAGATGTTGCCATGGGGAGGGAGTACACCGATAAACTCATCTTT.

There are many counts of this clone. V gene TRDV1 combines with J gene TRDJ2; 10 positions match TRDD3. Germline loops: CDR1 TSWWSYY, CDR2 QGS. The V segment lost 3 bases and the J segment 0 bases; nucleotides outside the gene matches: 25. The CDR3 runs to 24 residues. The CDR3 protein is CALGDLRRLPRTYWGMALTAQLFF. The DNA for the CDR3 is TGTGCTCTTGGGGACTTAAGGAGGCTTCCACGAACGTACTGGGGGATGGCTTTGACAGCACAACTCTTCTTT.